One and the same sample provided the 8 T cell receptor beta chains below, sequenced in a study of T cells in narcolepsy. Here immunoSEQ multiplex PCR was the method, and the copy in TCRdb shows in-frame clones only, minus some. The sample holds approximately 35,000 clones, 70% to 85% seen once. The sample comprised memory (CD45RA-) CD4+ T cells from blood. All receptors derive from a human donor in good health.

The chain recombines TRBV19 with TRBJ2-2; possible D gene TRBD1, 6 bases. The germline V gene has CDR1 LNHDA and CDR2 SQIVND (reference sequence). CDR3 size: 16 residues. Trimming removed 3 bases at V and 2 bases at J, with 13 bases between. The CDR3 coding sequence is TGTGCCAGTAGTATTTCAGACAGGACTAACACCGGGGAGCTGTTTTTT. Its translation: CASSISDRTNTGELFF.

The V and J genes are TRBV18 and TRBJ2-7; TRBD2 matches at 8 bases. In germline, CDR1 is KGHSH, CDR2 LQKENI. The CDR3 length is 16 residues. V was pared by 0 bases and J by 7 bases, with 11 bases of the junction left unmatched. CDR3 sequence (DNA): TGTGCCAGCTCACCACCGGCGGGGGGCGGTCGCGGAGAGCAGTACTTC. Translating gives CASSPPAGGGRGEQYF.

Here the CDR3 DNA reads TGTGCCAGCAGCTCGGACAGGGGGGGATACATGAACACTGAAGCTTTCTTT. Translated, it gives CASSSDRGGYMNTEAFF. The V call is TRBV5-4, the J call TRBJ1-1; 10 positions match TRBD1. With V trimmed by 3 bases and J by 0 bases, 8 bases remained unmatched. The germline V gene encodes CDR1 SGHNT and CDR2 YYREEE (reference sequence). The CDR3 loop spans 17 amino acids.

This clone was recorded once. The chain has TRBV6-6 and TRBJ2-7; D possibly corresponds to TRBD2 (6 bases). The germline V gene has CDR1 MNHNY and CDR2 SVGAGI (reference sequence). The CDR3 is made up of 15 amino acids. With 6 bases removed from V and 0 bases from J, the gap between germline ends came to 15 bases. CDR3 region: CASRYRREVSYEQYF. CDR3 bases: TGTGCCAGCAGATACCGGAGGGAGGTCTCCTACGAGCAGTACTTC.

The V gene is TRBV30, the J gene TRBJ1-6; tentative D call: TRBD1 (6 bases). Germline V lookup: CDR1 GTSNPN, CDR2 SVGIG (reference sequence). Trimming cost V 2 bases and J 6 bases, with 14 bases left between them. The CDR3 runs 15 residues. The CDR3 DNA follows: TGTGCCTGGAGTAACACAGGGAGGCTTAATTCACCCCTCCACTTT. As protein: CAWSNTGRLNSPLHF.

The chain is built from TRBV27 and TRBJ2-7, with a weak D call TRBD1 (6 bases). Trimming took 2 bases from V and 2 from J, leaving 7 bases between them. Germline-derived CDR1 and CDR2 are MNHEY and SMNVEV (reference sequence). The CDR3 sequence is 13 residues long. The CDR3 protein is CASSLKGAYEQYF. Here the CDR3 DNA reads TGTGCCAGCAGTTTAAAGGGGGCCTACGAGCAGTACTTC.

The chain joins TRBV7-8 to TRBJ2-3, with D possibly matching TRBD2 (5 bases). This CDR3 comprises 13 residues. The V and J ends lost 7 bases and 3 bases respectively, with 11 bases between them. Germline loops: CDR1 SGHVS, CDR2 FQNEAQ. The CDR3 here is CASTYSATDTQYF. The CDR3 coding sequence is TGTGCCAGCACTTATAGCGCAACAGATACGCAGTATTTT.

The chain recombines TRBV7-6 with TRBJ2-5, with a possible D match to TRBD1 (6 bases). Per the germline V gene, CDR1 is SGHVS and CDR2 is FNYEAQ. This CDR3 region has 16 residues. Deletions cut 0 bases from V and 1 base from J, with 12 bases between. This CDR3 reads CASSLAGYRAQETQYF. CDR3 in DNA: TGTGCCAGCAGCTTAGCAGGCTACAGGGCCCAAGAGACCCAGTACTTC.